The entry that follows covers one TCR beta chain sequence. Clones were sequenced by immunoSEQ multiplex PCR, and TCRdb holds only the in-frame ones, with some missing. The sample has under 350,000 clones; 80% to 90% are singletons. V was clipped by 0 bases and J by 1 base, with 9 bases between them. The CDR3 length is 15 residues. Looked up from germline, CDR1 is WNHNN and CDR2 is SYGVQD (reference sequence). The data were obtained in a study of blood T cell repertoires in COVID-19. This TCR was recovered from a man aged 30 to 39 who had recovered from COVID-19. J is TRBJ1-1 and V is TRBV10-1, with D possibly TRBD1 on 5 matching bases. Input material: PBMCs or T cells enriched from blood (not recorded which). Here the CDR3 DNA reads TGCGCCAGCAGTGAGTCGCCGACAGCGAACACTGAAGCTTTCTTT. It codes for CASSESPTANTEAFF.